This T cell receptor (beta chain) was sequenced for a study of sequential checkpoint blockade in melanoma. In the case of this clone: As yet, its antigen is unknown.

Germline-derived CDR1 and CDR2 are MNHGY and SAAAGT. This CDR3 has 14 amino acids. V lost 5 bases, J lost 1 base, and 9 bases lay in between. As for treatment: randomized to nivolumab then ipilimumab (arm A) or the reverse (arm B). TCRdb's table, derived via immunoSEQ multiplex PCR, lists solely in-frame clones and lacks some. Of several thousand clones in the sample, 20% are singletons; the top ten hold about 12%. General study points: Tumor T-cell fraction and clonality correlated with PD-L1 and CD8+ counts.

This clonotype originated in a human donor with melanoma. The material sequenced was tumor tissue (inferred from file names), taken from a patient given nivolumab and ipilimumab in sequence. The chain links TRBV6-8 to TRBJ1-5; D unclear. The CDR3 is CASSGMGSNQPQHF. In nucleotides, the CDR3 is TGTGCCAGCAGTGGAATGGGGAGCAATCAGCCCCAGCATTTT.